Each of the 17 T cell receptor beta chains below was sequenced from the same sample in a study of blood T cells in healthy people across ages. Primed by a sample-barcoded 5' primer and a J-beta primer mix, a second PCR proceeded for roughly 6 to 12 cycles. Using its own MiXCR run on the 5' RACE reads, TCRdb lists one record per CDR3 protein. The table includes roughly 2 million distinct CDR3 sequences, approximately 50% detected once. The sequencing sample was made of blood. These receptor sequences come from a woman between 35 and 50 years old in good health.

This clonotype was counted between two and nine times. The chain joins TRBV12-3 or TRBV12-4 to TRBJ2-7; the D is unclear. The J call may be mistaken, given a closer DNA end match to TRBJ2-5. The CDR3 totals 13 residues. CDR3 DNA: TGTGCCAGCAGTTTCTGGAAACAAGAGACCCAGTACTTC. It specifies CASSFWKQETQYF.

The V and J genes are TRBV15 and TRBJ2-7, with a tentative D call TRBD1 (7 bases). The CDR3 runs 16 residues. The V and J ends lost 3 bases and 3 bases respectively, with 18 bases between them. In germline, CDR1 is LNHNV, CDR2 YYDKDF (reference sequence). CDR3 amino acids: CATSSFRQGGSYEQYF. The CDR3 DNA is TGTGCCACCAGCAGCTTCCGACAGGGAGGAAGCTACGAGCAGTACTTC.

The chain uses TRBV29-1 and TRBJ2-2, with D uncertain. CDR1 is SQVTM, CDR2 ANQGSEA, per germline. V lost 6 bases and J 5 bases, leaving 13 bases between the germline ends. The CDR3 totals 13 residues. The CDR3 loop is CSVSSGGTGELFF. The CDR3 bases are TGCAGCGTCTCATCGGGTGGGACCGGGGAGCTGTTTTTT.

In this sample, this clonotype turned up a few times. This rearrangement joins TRBV6-5 to TRBJ1-2, with 7 nucleotides matching TRBD1. V trimming: 5 bases; J trimming: 2 bases; junction bases outside the gene matches: 5. Germline assignment: CDR1 MNHEY and CDR2 SVGAGI. The CDR3 is 14 amino acids. CDR3 protein: CASSSSRGNYGYTF. The CDR3 region has the DNA TGTGCCAGCAGTAGTTCCAGGGGGAACTATGGCTACACCTTC.

This clonotype was seen just once. The V and J genes are TRBV6-5 and TRBJ1-2, with D possibly being TRBD1 (6 bases). V was cut by 7 bases and J by 5 bases, with 14 bases left in between. The CDR3 length is 13 residues. The germline gives CDR1 MNHEY, CDR2 SVGAGI. The CDR3 DNA follows: TGTGCCAGCACCAACGGGGGGGCGTATGGCTACACCTTC. It yields the protein CASTNGGAYGYTF.

The rearrangement joins TRBV6-6 to TRBJ2-3; 11 nucleotides agree with TRBD2. V trimming: 6 bases; J trimming: 4 bases; junction bases outside the gene matches: 6. The CDR3 is made up of 15 amino acids. The germline V gene has CDR1 MNHNY and CDR2 SVGAGI (reference sequence). The CDR3 DNA is TGTGCCAGCAGCCGACTAGCGGGGAGGTCAGATACGCAGTATTTT. Protein sequence: CASSRLAGRSDTQYF.

This sequence joins TRBV28 and TRBJ1-2; D uncertain. Germline V gene data show CDR1 as MDHEN and CDR2 as SYDVKM. The CDR3 loop spans 15 amino acids. Trimming removed 4 bases from V and 1 base from J, with 13 bases in between. The CDR3 loop reads CASSSPDKFNYGYTF. The CDR3 DNA reads TGTGCCAGCAGTTCGCCCGACAAATTTAACTATGGCTACACCTTC.

This clonotype was seen a handful of times. The genes are TRBV20-1 and TRBJ2-5; D unclear. The J call is uncertain, as TRBJ2-7 better fits the DNA end. CDR3 size: 11 residues. The V gene's germline CDR1 is DFQATT and CDR2 SNEGSKA (reference sequence). The CDR3 DNA follows: TGCAGTGCTAAGATGGGTCACGAGCAGTACTTC. Its translation is CSAKMGHEQYF.

The chain recombines TRBV11-2 with TRBJ2-1, with a possible D match to TRBD2 (6 bases). The V end was cut by 3 bases, the J end by 7 bases, with 16 bases between. The CDR3 sequence is 15 residues long. Germline-derived CDR1 and CDR2 are SGHAT and FQNNGV. CDR3 loop: CASSLFTLASNEQFF. In DNA, the CDR3 is TGTGCCAGCAGCTTGTTTACCCTAGCGTCAAATGAGCAGTTCTTC.

The chain has TRBV6-5 and TRBJ1-2; D is uncertain. Germline values: CDR1 MNHEY, CDR2 SVGAGI. The length of the CDR3 is 14 residues. Deletions cut 2 bases from V and 1 base from J, with 8 bases between. The CDR3 loop reads CASSYASRNYGYTF. CDR3 nucleotides: TGTGCCAGCAGTTACGCCAGCCGTAACTATGGCTACACCTTC.

This clonotype was recorded once. The rearrangement uses TRBV27 and TRBJ2-1; no reliable D call. Germline lookup yields CDR1 MNHEY and CDR2 SMNVEV (reference sequence). The CDR3 totals 15 residues. The germline V and J ends were trimmed by 2 bases and 10 bases, with 18 bases remaining between them. This CDR3 is CASSLKGWSSYEQFF. As DNA, the CDR3 is TGTGCCAGCAGTTTAAAAGGGTGGAGCTCCTACGAGCAGTTCTTC.

This clonotype was picked up one time. The chain couples TRBV9 to TRBJ2-1; 7 bases fit TRBD1. V trimming: 0 bases; J trimming: 5 bases; junction bases outside the gene matches: 5. The CDR3 spans 15 residues. Germline loops: CDR1 SGDLS, CDR2 YYNGEE. CDR3 region: CASSVGGQINNEQFF. The DNA of the CDR3 is TGTGCCAGCAGCGTAGGGGGACAGATCAACAATGAGCAGTTCTTC.

This chain joins TRBV27 and TRBJ2-1; no clear D. Trimming stripped 3 bases from V and 5 bases from J, with 11 bases between. Germline V gene data show CDR1 as MNHEY and CDR2 as SMNVEV (reference sequence). This CDR3 spans 14 amino acids. The CDR3 coding sequence is TGTGCCAGCAGTTTGGCCCCGGCACACAATGAGCAGTTCTTC. Translated, it gives CASSLAPAHNEQFF.

This clonotype was found once. V and J are TRBV10-2 and TRBJ2-3; D perhaps matches TRBD2 (7 bases). V lost 4 bases, J lost 4 bases, and 18 bases lay in between. The CDR3 is 16 amino acids. Germline CDR1 WSHSY, CDR2 SAAADI. The CDR3: CASSGEGERGPDTQYF. CDR3 sequence (DNA): TGCGCCAGCAGTGGGGAGGGGGAGCGGGGCCCAGATACGCAGTATTTT.

The chain couples TRBV20-1 to TRBJ2-2, with D tentatively TRBD2 (6 bases). CDR1 and CDR2 (germline): DFQATT, SNEGSKA (reference sequence). The CDR3 has 13 residues. Trimming left V 3 bases short and J 1 base short, with 6 bases between. This chain's CDR3 is CSASGGNTGELFF. The CDR3 coding sequence is TGCAGTGCTAGCGGGGGGAACACCGGGGAGCTGTTTTTT.

The chain employs TRBV10-3 and TRBJ2-3, with 15 bases fitting TRBD2. Germline V lookup: CDR1 ENHRY, CDR2 SYGVKD. The CDR3 is 16 amino acids. The ends lost 10 bases at V and 6 bases at J; junction bases unmatched: 11. The CDR3 is CATGTSGGPYPDTQYF. The CDR3 DNA is TGTGCCACCGGGACTAGCGGGGGGCCTTACCCTGATACGCAGTATTTT.

This clonotype was counted ten times or more. The rearrangement uses TRBV4-1 and TRBJ2-7, with 7 bases fitting TRBD1. V lost 0 bases, J lost 2 bases, and 4 bases stayed unmatched. Germline assignment: CDR1 MGHRA and CDR2 YSYEKL. CDR3 length equals 15 residues. DNA for the CDR3: TGCGCCAGCAGCCAAGATAGGGGGCCTACCTACGAGCAGTACTTC. Its translation is CASSQDRGPTYEQYF.